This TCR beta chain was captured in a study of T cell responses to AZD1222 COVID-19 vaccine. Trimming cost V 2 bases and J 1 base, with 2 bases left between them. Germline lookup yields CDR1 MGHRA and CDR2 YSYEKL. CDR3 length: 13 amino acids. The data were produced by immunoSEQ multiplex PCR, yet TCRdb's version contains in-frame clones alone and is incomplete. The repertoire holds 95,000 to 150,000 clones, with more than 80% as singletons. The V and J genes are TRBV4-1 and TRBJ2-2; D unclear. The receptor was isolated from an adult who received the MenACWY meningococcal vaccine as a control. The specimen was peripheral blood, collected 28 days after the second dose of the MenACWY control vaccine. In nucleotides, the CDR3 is TGCGCCAGCAGCCAACGGAACACCGGGGAGCTGTTTTTT. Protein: CASSQRNTGELFF.